A selection of T cell receptor beta chains follows, all from one sample in a study of cytomegalovirus exposure and HLA in healthy donors. TCRdb keeps only in-frame clones here, not all; method: immunoSEQ multiplex PCR. This table has some 130,000 clones, approximately 84% appearing once. Sequences were obtained from PBMCs. The receptor source for this set is a woman aged 18-29 years in good health and CMV-seronegative. CDR3s include the opening cysteine and the closing phenylalanine or tryptophan. Each record gives: clone size, J gene, V gene, D gene, CDR3 protein, CDR3 DNA. A D gene is named only where the DNA matches it firmly. Clone size appears in some rows only: once, few, many, or a class for an expanded clone.

NA | TRBJ2-1 | TRBV5-4 | NA | CASSLLPDRYNEQFF | TGTGCCAGCAGCTTGTTGCCGGACAGATACAATGAGCAGTTCTTC
NA | TRBJ2-3 | TRBV25-1 | NA | CASSDREKVADTQYF | TGTGCCAGCAGTGACCGGGAGAAGGTTGCAGATACGCAGTATTTT
NA | TRBJ1-2 | TRBV4-2 | NA | CASSQETPAPDGYTF | TGTGCCAGCAGCCAAGAAACGCCCGCCCCGGATGGCTACACCTTC
NA | TRBJ2-3 | TRBV30 | NA | CAWRGGDTGTTDTQYF | TGTGCCTGGAGGGGAGGAGACACTGGTACCACAGATACGCAGTATTTT
NA | TRBJ2-1 | TRBV7-9 | TRBD2 | CASSFVGLALEGEQFF | TGTGCCAGCAGCTTCGTAGGACTAGCATTGGAGGGTGAGCAGTTCTTC
NA | TRBJ2-3 | TRBV5-1 | TRBD2 | CASSLDRGSSGRDTQYF | TGCGCCAGCAGCTTGGATCGTGGGTCTAGCGGGAGAGATACGCAGTATTTT
NA | TRBJ2-3 | TRBV29-1 | TRBD1 | CSVAGTGLTDTQYF | TGCAGCGTTGCTGGGACAGGGCTCACAGATACGCAGTATTTT
NA | TRBJ1-1 | TRBV7-8 | NA | CASSFNGGQGTEAFF | TGTGCCAGCAGCTTTAACGGGGGTCAGGGCACTGAAGCTTTCTTT
few | TRBJ2-1 | TRBV14 | NA | CASSPVVGLAGNEQFF | TGTGCCAGCAGCCCCGTCGTGGGCCTCGCGGGGAATGAGCAGTTCTTC
NA | TRBJ1-4 | TRBV2 | NA | CASRMEERKLFF | TGTGCCAGCAGAATGGAAGAGCGAAAACTGTTTTTT
NA | TRBJ1-1 | TRBV6-5 | TRBD1 | CASSFRQGNTEAFF | TGTGCCAGCAGTTTTCGACAGGGGAACACTGAAGCTTTCTTT
NA | TRBJ2-5 | TRBV27 | NA | CASSPPGDGTAQYF | TGTGCCAGCAGTCCCCCGGGTGACGGAACGGCCCAGTACTTC
few | TRBJ2-7 | TRBV7-9 | NA | CASSRQVSHHEQYF | TGTGCCAGCAGTCGACAGGTCTCCCACCACGAGCAGTACTTC
NA | TRBJ2-1 | TRBV15 | NA | CATSTLGSKYEQFF | TGTGCCACCAGCACCCTTGGTAGTAAGTATGAGCAGTTCTTC
NA | TRBJ2-3 | TRBV29-1 | NA | CSVGVSTDTQYF | TGCAGCGTTGGAGTCAGCACAGATACGCAGTATTTT
once | TRBJ2-3 | TRBV4-1 | TRBD2 | CASSQFPGTRGTDTQYF | TGCGCCAGCAGCCAATTTCCCGGGACTAGAGGCACAGATACGCAGTATTTT
once | TRBJ2-5 | TRBV5-1 | NA | CASSPDSRETQYF | TGCGCCAGCAGCCCGGACTCCAGAGAGACCCAGTACTTC
once | TRBJ2-5 | TRBV6-5 | NA | CASSYTAGPEETQYF | TGTGCCAGCAGTTACACGGCGGGGCCTGAAGAGACCCAGTACTTC
NA | TRBJ1-1 | TRBV5-1 | TRBD1 | CASSSGQDVNAEAFF | TGCGCCAGCAGCTCAGGACAGGACGTAAACGCTGAAGCTTTCTTT
NA | TRBJ1-1 | TRBV9 | TRBD1 | CASSGDRVGVLNTEAFF | TGTGCCAGCAGCGGTGACAGGGTGGGGGTCTTGAACACTGAAGCTTTCTTT